These 16 T cell receptor beta chains were sequenced from one sample in a study of CD8 T cells in ankylosing spondylitis. TCRdb used MiXCR to reprocess the 5' RACE reads, holding one entry per CDR3 protein. The data show around 440,000 distinct CDR3 sequences, roughly 15% seen once. General study findings and limits: Seemingly characteristic of ankylosing spondylitis blood was a TCR beta motif consisting of 7 or 8 highly homologous variants.

The antigens of these receptors remain unknown. Sequenced input: blood, either unsorted or a sorted T cell fraction (not recorded which). These receptors were obtained from a male donor with ankylosing spondylitis.

In its sample, this clonotype was seen a few times. The V and J genes are TRBV7-9 and TRBJ1-1, with no clear D. Per the germline V gene, CDR1 is SEHNR and CDR2 is FQNEAQ (reference sequence). The CDR3 spans 14 residues. V was shortened by 3 bases and J by 2 bases, with 10 bases between the two germline ends. CDR3: CASSLTVTNTEAFF. CDR3 sequence (DNA): TGTGCCAGCAGCTTGACGGTTACTAACACTGAAGCTTTCTTT.

This rearrangement joins TRBV11-2 to TRBJ1-5; D call uncertain. V gave up 5 bases and J gave up 7 bases, with 12 bases separating them. Germline loops: CDR1 SGHAT, CDR2 FQNNGV. This CDR3 comprises 13 residues. The CDR3: CASSQDYKQPQHF. The CDR3, as DNA: TGTGCCAGCAGCCAGGATTACAAGCAGCCCCAGCATTTT.

This clonotype turned up a few times. V gene TRBV5-1 combines with J gene TRBJ1-4, with 7 bases matching TRBD1. V shed 4 bases and J 4 bases; nucleotides not matched to a gene: 4. The CDR3 is 14 amino acids. Germline-derived CDR1 and CDR2 are SGHRS and YFSETQ. The CDR3 region has the DNA TGCGCCAGCAGCCCGGGACAGCATAATGAAAAACTGTTTTTT. This translates into CASSPGQHNEKLFF.

The chain has TRBV20-1 and TRBJ2-7; TRBD2 matches 11 bases. The J segment lost 3 bases and the V segment lost 4 bases, leaving 2 bases of the junction unmatched. The CDR3 spans 13 residues. Germline V lookup: CDR1 DFQATT, CDR2 SNEGSKA (reference sequence). CDR3 in DNA: TGCAGTGCTAACCTAGCGGGGGGCTACGAGCAGTACTTC. It specifies CSANLAGGYEQYF.

The chain is built from TRBV7-9 and TRBJ1-5, with D possibly being TRBD1 (6 bases). CDR3 length: 17 residues. Germline V gene lookup returns CDR1 SEHNR and CDR2 FQNEAQ (reference sequence). V was trimmed by 5 bases and J by 0 bases, leaving 17 bases between them. The CDR3 spells CASSGGGHTNSNQPQHF. The CDR3 coding sequence is TGTGCCAGCAGCGGCGGGGGCCATACTAATAGCAATCAGCCCCAGCATTTT. Full variable domain (remainder filled in from reference TRBV7-9 and TRBJ1-5): DTGVSQNPRHKITKRGQNVTFRCDPISEHNRLYWYRQTLGQGPEFLTYFQNEAQLEKSRLLSDRFSAERPKGSFSTLEIQRTEQGDSAMYLCASSGGGHTNSNQPQHFGDGTRLSIL.

The CDR3 reads CASSLGKAEQFF. CDR3 nucleotides: TGTGCCAGCAGTCTCGGTAAAGCCGAGCAGTTCTTC. This chain uses TRBV6-6 with TRBJ2-1, with unresolved D. The CDR3 totals 12 residues. V lost 5 bases, J lost 10 bases, and 12 bases lay in between. The germline gives CDR1 MNHNY, CDR2 SVGAGI (reference sequence).

The chain carries TRBV9 and TRBJ1-2, with 9 bases aligning to TRBD1. This CDR3 has 15 residues. Germline V lookup: CDR1 SGDLS, CDR2 YYNGEE. The trim removed 3 bases at V and 8 bases at J, leaving 11 bases unmatched. CDR3 residues: CASSATGTGPVGYTF. The CDR3 region has the DNA TGTGCCAGCAGCGCGACCGGGACAGGGCCCGTCGGCTACACCTTC. The full variable domain, in which reference TRBV9 and TRBJ1-2 provide the parts outside the CDR3, is DSGVTQTPKHLITATGQRVTLRCSPRSGDLSVYWYQQSLDQGLQFLIQYYNGEERAKGNILERFSAQQFPDLHSELNLSSLELGDSALYFCASSATGTGPVGYTFGSGTRLTVV.

The chain carries TRBV11-2 and TRBJ2-7, with D uncertain. Germline CDR1 is SGHAT and CDR2 is FQNNGV. CDR3 length: 11 amino acids. Trimming stripped 5 bases from V and 6 bases from J, with 8 bases between. The CDR3 loop reads CASSPESEQYF. The DNA of the CDR3 is TGTGCCAGCAGCCCAGAATCCGAGCAGTACTTC.

There are a few counts of this clonotype. This chain uses TRBV18 with TRBJ1-2; TRBD1 matches 10 bases. This CDR3 has 15 residues. Trimming removed 0 bases from V and 4 bases from J; junction bases left unmatched: 2. Germline V gene data show CDR1 as KGHSH and CDR2 as LQKENI. The chain's CDR3 is CASSPPGQGTYGYTF. The CDR3 DNA is TGTGCCAGCTCACCACCGGGACAGGGGACCTATGGCTACACCTTC.

The chain carries TRBV5-4 and TRBJ1-2; no clear D. The CDR3 extends over 16 amino acids. CDR1 is SGHNT, CDR2 YYREEE, per germline (reference sequence). V lost 4 bases and J 2 bases, leaving 18 bases between the germline ends. CDR3 region: CASSDPRHGANYGYTF. In DNA, the CDR3 is TGTGCCAGCAGCGATCCCAGGCACGGAGCCAACTATGGCTACACCTTC.

This clonotype was seen repeatedly, ten times or more. The chain joins TRBV5-1 to TRBJ2-1; 10 nucleotides align to TRBD2. Germline trimming cut 4 bases from V and 4 bases from J; bases unmatched to any gene: 8. Germline V gene lookup returns CDR1 SGHRS and CDR2 YFSETQ. This CDR3 region has 16 residues. CDR3 bases: TGCGCCAGCAGCAAAAACCTAGCGGGGGTATACAATGAGCAGTTCTTC. Its protein is CASSKNLAGVYNEQFF.

This clonotype was seen a handful of times. The chain uses TRBV11-1 and TRBJ1-1; D is undetermined. The CDR3 length is 14 residues. V dropped 4 bases and J dropped 1 base, with 10 bases sitting between them. From germline, CDR1 is SGHAT and CDR2 FQDESV (reference sequence). The CDR3 DNA sequence: TGTGCCAGCAGCTACGGACGGAGGAACACTGAAGCTTTCTTT. Its translation: CASSYGRRNTEAFF.

This clonotype has a handful of counts. The rearrangement joins TRBV20-1 to TRBJ2-1; tentative D call: TRBD1 (6 bases). V lost 7 bases and J lost 6, with 16 bases in between. Per the germline V gene, CDR1 is DFQATT and CDR2 is SNEGSKA (reference sequence). The CDR3 sequence is 13 residues long. The CDR3 DNA reads TGCAGTGTTTACAGGGTGTCTTTCAATGAGCAGTTCTTC. Protein sequence: CSVYRVSFNEQFF.

This chain connects TRBV7-8 to TRBJ2-3, with D possibly matching TRBD2 (5 bases). CDR1 SGHVS and CDR2 FQNEAQ come from the germline V gene. The CDR3 has 14 residues. The germline V and J ends were trimmed by 4 bases and 3 bases, with 11 bases remaining between them. CDR3 sequence reads: CASSSLRDTDTQYF. CDR3 nucleotide sequence: TGTGCCAGCAGCTCACTACGGGATACAGATACGCAGTATTTT.

The rearrangement links TRBV5-1 to TRBJ2-7; tentatively, D is TRBD1 or TRBD2 (5 bases each). Germline-derived CDR1 and CDR2 are SGHRS and YFSETQ. This CDR3 has 14 amino acids. The ends were cut back, 0 bases at V and 6 bases at J, with 13 bases in the middle. CDR3 bases: TGCGCCAGCAGCTTGGCCCTCTCCGGGACCGAGCAGTACTTC. It translates to CASSLALSGTEQYF.

This chain uses TRBV28 with TRBJ1-5; possible D gene TRBD1, 6 bases. V was clipped by 6 bases and J by 2 bases, with 17 bases between them. Germline V gene lookup returns CDR1 MDHEN and CDR2 SYDVKM. This CDR3 contains 16 residues. CDR3 protein: CASSKDSRLGNQPQHF. As DNA, the CDR3 is TGTGCCAGCAGCAAGGACAGTAGGTTGGGCAATCAGCCCCAGCATTTT.